A selection of T cell receptor beta chains follows, all from one sample in a study of shared clonotypes between healthy human individuals. Produced via immunoSEQ multiplex PCR; TCRdb's table is partial and in-frame only. The sample lists some 2,100,000 clones; 85% to 95% were seen once. The sequenced sample consisted of naive CD8+ T cells from PBMCs. The receptors shown here come from a man in his late teens or twenties in good health. Some clones in this sample may be carry-over from other donors' samples. The CDR3 runs from the conserved cysteine through the conserved F or W. A D gene is named only where the DNA matches it firmly. The listing skips clone size in some rows; elsewhere it reads once, few, many or a size class.

>TRBV19|TRBJ2-7|.|.
TGTGCCAGTAGTATGGTAGATTCCTACGAGCAGTACTTC
CASSMVDSYEQYF
>TRBV2|TRBJ2-5|.|.
TGTGCCAGCACCCAGGACCACTCCGGCCAAGAGACCCAGTACTTC
CASTQDHSGQETQYF
>TRBV10-1|TRBJ2-2|.|.
TGCGCCAGCAGTGAGTGGGGGACTGGGGAGCTGTTTTTT
CASSEWGTGELFF
>TRBV4-1|TRBJ1-1|.|.
TGCGCCAGCAGCCAAGATCGGTACGATTACACTGAAGCTTTCTTT
CASSQDRYDYTEAFF
>TRBV29-1|TRBJ2-5|.|.
TGCAGCGTTTTTTCGGAGACCCAGTACTTC
CSVFSETQYF
>TRBV29-1|TRBJ2-1|TRBD2|.
TGCAGCGTTGAGGGGCTAGCGGGAGGGCCGGTTTACAATGAGCAGTTCTTC
CSVEGLAGGPVYNEQFF
>TRBV5-1|TRBJ1-1|TRBD1|.
TGCGCCAGCAGCTTGGGGACAGGGACTTTCTTT
CASSLGTGTFF
>TRBV15|TRBJ2-5|TRBD2|.
TGTGCCACCGAGGGTCGCGGGAGGGGGGAGACCCAGTACTTC
CATEGRGRGETQYF
>TRBV4-3|TRBJ1-2|.|.
TGCGCCAGCAGCCAAGAAGTGTCAAAGTATGGTGCTAACTATGGCTACACCTTC
CASSQEVSKYGANYGYTF
>TRBV9|TRBJ2-3|.|.
TGTGCCAGCAGCCCACAACGGGGGTTCACAGATACGCAGTATTTT
CASSPQRGFTDTQYF
>TRBV6-5|TRBJ2-1|.|.
TGTGCCAGCAGTTACTCGGGTCCTCCGGGGGAGCAGTTCTTC
CASSYSGPPGEQFF
>TRBV14|TRBJ1-4|TRBD1|.
TGTGCCAGCAGCCAAGATCTTGGGACAGATGAAAAACTGTTTTTT
CASSQDLGTDEKLFF
>TRBV11-2|TRBJ2-2|TRBD1|.
TGTGCCAGCAGCTTAGATCCCGGGACAGGGGCTGACGGGGAGCTGTTTTTT
CASSLDPGTGADGELFF
>TRBV28|TRBJ2-2|.|.
TGTGCCAGCAGTTTACGGGGGGCGCCCGGGGAGCTGTTTTTT
CASSLRGAPGELFF
>TRBV7-3|TRBJ2-3|.|once
TGTGCCAGCAGCTTAACAGGGAGCTTGACAGATACGCAGTATTTT
CASSLTGSLTDTQYF
>TRBV27|TRBJ2-7|TRBD2|.
TGTGCCAGCAGTTTACGGGCGAGCGGGAGCTCCTACGAGCAGTACTTC
CASSLRASGSSYEQYF
>TRBV28|TRBJ2-7|TRBD2|.
TGTGCCAGCAGTAGGGGACTAGCGGGACACTACGAGCAGTACTTC
CASSRGLAGHYEQYF
>TRBV7-8|TRBJ2-1|TRBD2|.
TGTGCCAGCAGCTACATTTTGGGTGCGGGAGGGCCCTACAATGAGCAGTTCTTC
CASSYILGAGGPYNEQFF
>TRBV28|TRBJ1-1|TRBD1|.
TGTGCCAGCAGTCCGTACCCACAGGGGGTTGGCACTGAAGCTTTCTTT
CASSPYPQGVGTEAFF
>TRBV4-2|TRBJ1-4|.|.
TGTGCCAGCAGCCAAGATTTGAGTCGGCCTAATGAAAAACTGTTTTTT
CASSQDLSRPNEKLFF
>TRBV9|TRBJ2-1|TRBD1|.
TGTGCCAGCAGCGTTCCGGACAGGGGGCATGAGCAGTTCTTC
CASSVPDRGHEQFF
>TRBV6-1|TRBJ2-2|.|.
TGTGCCAGCAGTCCACCCCGGGGGAACACCGGGGAGCTGTTTTTT
CASSPPRGNTGELFF
>TRBV7-9|TRBJ1-2|.|.
TGTGCCAGCAGCTCCCCGGGCAGGGGAGATGGCTACACCTTC
CASSSPGRGDGYTF
>TRBV25-1|TRBJ2-7|.|once
TGTGCCAGCAGTGAATCGGGGCTCCTGCGCGAGCAGTACTTC
CASSESGLLREQYF
>TRBV10-1|TRBJ1-1|TRBD1|.
TGCGCCAGCAGTGAGTCCCTACAGGGGCGGAACACTGAAGCTTTCTTT
CASSESLQGRNTEAFF
>TRBV27|TRBJ2-3|.|once
TGTGCCAGCACCTGGTCGGCGGGGGACAAGACAGATACGCAGTATTTT
CASTWSAGDKTDTQYF
>TRBV7-9|TRBJ2-1|.|.
TGTGCCAGCAGCCCCAAGAGCGGAGTGGACAATGAGCAGTTCTTC
CASSPKSGVDNEQFF
>TRBV9|TRBJ2-3|TRBD2|.
TGTGCCAGCAGCGTTGGGGGAGGGTACGATACGCAGTATTTT
CASSVGGGYDTQYF
>TRBV9|TRBJ1-4|.|few
TGTGCCAGCAGCGCCTATGAGGGTCCTGAAAAACTGTTTTTT
CASSAYEGPEKLFF
>TRBV6-5|TRBJ1-1|.|few
TGTGCCAGCAGTTACCAGGGTATTACCACTGAAGCTTTCTTT
CASSYQGITTEAFF
>TRBV6-5|TRBJ2-2|.|.
TGTGCCAGCAGTTCTGGGTCACCGAACACCGGGGAGCTGTTTTTT
CASSSGSPNTGELFF
>TRBV7-7|TRBJ1-3|.|.
TGTGCCAGCAGCTTAGGTTGGGGCTCTGGAAACACCATATATTTT
CASSLGWGSGNTIYF
>TRBV10-3|TRBJ2-5|.|.
TGTGCCATCAGTGAGTCAGTATCGACAGCCCAGTACTTC
CAISESVSTAQYF
>TRBV6-5|TRBJ2-7|TRBD1|.
TGTGCCAGCAGTGGACAGGGCCCGGCCTACGAGCAGTACTTC
CASSGQGPAYEQYF
>TRBV5-5|TRBJ2-1|.|.
TGTGCCAGCAGTCCACGGCCTAGCAACAATGAGCAGTTCTTC
CASSPRPSNNEQFF
>TRBV9|TRBJ2-3|TRBD1|.
TGTGCCAGCAGCGTACCGGGGGCCGGGACAGGGAAGTCAGATACGCAGTATTTT
CASSVPGAGTGKSDTQYF
>TRBV5-1|TRBJ2-1|TRBD2|.
TGCGCCAGCACGGGAGCGGGAGAGGGGACCTACAATGAGCAGTTCTTC
CASTGAGEGTYNEQFF
>TRBV9|TRBJ2-1|TRBD2|.
TGTGCCAGCAGCGTCGGGGGGGCCGGGAATGAGCAGTTCTTC
CASSVGGAGNEQFF
>TRBV7-9|TRBJ2-7|.|.
TGTGCCAGCAGCTTTCGAGACAGGAGCTCCTACGAGCAGTACTTC
CASSFRDRSSYEQYF
>TRBV9|TRBJ2-1|.|once
TGTGCCAGCAGCGCAGTGAAGGATGAGCAGTTCTTC
CASSAVKDEQFF
>TRBV28|TRBJ2-7|TRBD1|few
TGTGCCAGCAGTCAGGACAGGGCCTACGAGCAGTACTTC
CASSQDRAYEQYF
>TRBV7-9|TRBJ2-3|.|.
TGTGCCAGCAGCTTAGGCCAATCTCTCTTGGGCACAGATACGCAGTATTTT
CASSLGQSLLGTDTQYF
>TRBV14|TRBJ2-2|.|.
TGTGCCAGCAGCCAAGGTCTCTGGCGGGATCGCACCGGGGAGCTGTTTTTT
CASSQGLWRDRTGELFF
>TRBV5-4|TRBJ2-4|.|.
TGTGCCAGCAGCTTCCGGGACCAAGAAAACATTCAGTACTTC
CASSFRDQENIQYF
>TRBV11-2|TRBJ2-3|.|.
TGTGCCAGCAGCCCCGAGGAGCGACTGTGGGGACGCACAGATACGCAGTATTTT
CASSPEERLWGRTDTQYF
>TRBV7-9|TRBJ2-7|.|.
TGTGCCAGCAGCCCTGGGGTGGGCGAGCAGTACTTC
CASSPGVGEQYF
>TRBV6-6|TRBJ1-4|.|.
TGTGCCAGCCTTGGGTGGGCAACTAATGAAAAACTGTTTTTT
CASLGWATNEKLFF
>TRBV7-8|TRBJ1-2|.|.
TGTGCCAGCAGCTTAGCCCCTCAACCACGTAACTATGGCTACACCTTC
CASSLAPQPRNYGYTF
>TRBV4-1|TRBJ2-7|TRBD2|.
TGCGCCAGCAGCCAACTAGCGGGGATCTCCTACGAGCAGTACTTC
CASSQLAGISYEQYF
>TRBV4-1|TRBJ1-6|TRBD1|.
TGCGCCAGCAGCCAAGATTCGCTGGGACAGGGGTATTCACCCCTCCACTTT
CASSQDSLGQGYSPLHF
>TRBV7-8|TRBJ2-1|.|.
TGTGCCAGCAGCTTAGGGGTTTTGGATGAGCAGTTCTTC
CASSLGVLDEQFF
>TRBV7-9|TRBJ2-7|.|.
TGTGCCAGCAGCTGGGCTAAGACAGAGACCTTCTACGAGCAGTACTTC
CASSWAKTETFYEQYF
>TRBV7-3|TRBJ1-5|.|.
TGTGCCAGCAGCTTAAATGCTTTACAGCCCCAGCATTTT
CASSLNALQPQHF
>TRBV6-5|TRBJ2-7|.|.
TGTGCCAGCAGTAGGGAGCGTGGATACGAGCAGTACTTC
CASSRERGYEQYF
>TRBV19|TRBJ1-5|TRBD1|.
TGTGCCAGTAGTAGAGACAGGGCAGGGAATCAGCCCCAGCATTTT
CASSRDRAGNQPQHF